This T cell receptor beta chain stems from a study of post-analysis software for immune sequencing data. Built from TCR beta cDNA, the libraries had unique molecular identifiers in them. Out of roughly 0.85 to 10 million T cells, roughly 0.5 million cDNA molecules were generated. Each CDR3 protein gets one entry after TCRdb re-called the PCR reads with MiXCR. This sample carries fewer than 850,000 distinct CDR3 sequences, about 27% of them seen once, and the ten largest clones take under 0.7%. Germline V gene lookup returns CDR1 MDHEN and CDR2 SYDVKM. The germline V and J ends were trimmed by 6 bases and 3 bases, with 22 bases remaining between them. The CDR3 sequence is 17 residues long. Study-level results: There were five TRBV segments more frequent in patients than controls, and TRBV5-6, TRBV5-1 and TRBV20-1 were among them. Normalized Chao1 diversity was significantly lower in multiple sclerosis patients than in controls.

The table lists this clonotype with a few counts. What it recognizes is unknown. The receptor's source is a girl aged 10-17 years with multiple sclerosis. The chain couples TRBV28 to TRBJ2-3; TRBD1 might be the D (5 bases). The sequenced sample was blood. The CDR3 loop reads CASSSVAGASATDTQYF. CDR3 in DNA: TGTGCCAGCAGCTCAGTGGCTGGGGCCTCAGCAACAGATACGCAGTATTTT.